This T cell receptor (beta chain) was captured by sequencing in a study of CD8 T cells in Susac syndrome. Regarding the study as a whole: That the number of individuals in its TCR sequencing and HLA analysis was relatively small was acknowledged by the study.

With regard to this clonotype: Its antigen remains unknown.

After extraction with the RNeasy kit, about 0.45 to 1 ug of the RNA was reverse transcribed using random hexamers. Amplification of TCR beta CDR3 was carried out by immunoSEQ multiplex PCR, which covered 54 Vbeta and 13 Jbeta segments. TCRdb processed the immunoSEQ multiplex PCR reads anew with MiXCR; each CDR3 protein has one entry. Of 250,000 to 300,000 distinct CDR3 sequences listed, 85% are singletons. Sequencing of TCR beta was undertaken in CD8+ and CD4+ T cells derived from blood. It was treatment-naive patients with stable or active relapsing-remitting disease who made up the multiple sclerosis controls. The CDR3 has 15 residues. Trimming cost V 7 bases and J 4 bases; bases outside gene matches: 7. Looked up from germline, CDR1 is LNHDA and CDR2 is SQIVND (reference sequence).

The TCR was taken from a human donor with multiple sclerosis. Sequenced material: CD8+ T cells from PBMCs. The J gene is TRBJ2-1, the V gene TRBV19; 10 bases align to TRBD2. The CDR3 DNA follows: TGTGCCAGTACCCCCTCACTAGCGGGGTACAATGAGCAGTTCTTC. As protein: CASTPSLAGYNEQFF.